This TCR beta chain was retrieved from a study of OX40 agonist ivuxolimab in advanced cancers. Study summary: Each patient was given ivuxolimab into a vein every 2 weeks, at 0.01 to 10 mg/kg.

Some clones are missing from TCRdb's copy, which holds only in-frame ones; the method was immunoSEQ multiplex PCR. The table lists about 94,000 clones, more than 75% of them singletons. From germline, CDR1 is MNHEY and CDR2 SVGAGI. The V gene lost 7 bases and the J gene lost 5 bases, with 14 bases spanning the gap. The CDR3 has 13 amino acids. Patients had blood sampled at baseline and again on cycle 4 day 1 and cycle 7 day 1. The specimen comprised CD4+ or CD8+ T cells sorted from blood, sampled in a trial of the OX40 agonist ivuxolimab. The sequence was collected from an adult with an advanced solid tumor such as melanoma, head and neck, liver or kidney cancer. The chain couples TRBV6-5 to TRBJ1-2; D may be TRBD1 (6 bases). Here the CDR3 DNA reads TGTGCCAGCACGTTGCCAGGGGAGTATGGCTACACCTTC. Residues: CASTLPGEYGYTF.